This TCR beta chain originates from a study of early T cells in non-severe SARS-CoV-2 infection. Study information: Investigators sequenced bulk RNA drawn from unsorted whole blood, and chains remained unpaired.

In TCRdb, the 5' RACE reads were re-called with MiXCR into one record per CDR3 protein. This table holds about 83,000 distinct CDR3 sequences, approximately 13% found once. Points from the study as a whole: VDJdb matching, biased toward anti-spike CD8 responses, missed private and CD4 specificities.

About this clonotype: Antigen specificity is unknown.

The CDR3 is 13 amino acids. V shed 3 bases and J shed 8 bases, with 11 bases lying between them. CDR1 and CDR2 (germline): DFQATT, SNEGSKA (reference sequence). The specimen was whole blood. V is TRBV20-1 and J is TRBJ1-6; no definite D call. This sequence was found in an adult who was a healthcare worker with PCR-confirmed SARS-CoV-2 infection or an uninfected control (not recorded which). CDR3 residues: CSASSGRDSPLHF. DNA for the CDR3: TGCAGTGCTAGTTCGGGCCGTGATTCACCCCTCCACTTT.